The present entry profiles one T cell receptor (beta chain) with its context. MiXCR was run by TCRdb on the RT-PCR reads, yielding one entry per CDR3 protein. There are about 700,000 distinct CDR3 sequences in the sample; 13% to 15% occur only once, and just over 3.5% lies in the top ten. The CDR3 sequence is 14 residues long. Germline assignment: CDR1 SGDLS and CDR2 YYNGEE. Deletions cut 3 bases from V and 1 base from J, with 11 bases between. This chain uses TRBV9 with TRBJ2-7; a weak D match, TRBD2 (5 bases). Source material: memory CD4+ T cells from blood. The TCR sequence derives from a female donor in good health, serving as a healthy control. DNA of the CDR3: TGTGCCAGCAGCGGGGGAGAGCGGTCCTACGAGCAGTACTTC. It yields the protein CASSGGERSYEQYF.